The 30 T cell receptor beta chains presented below share a single source sample, sequenced in a study of blood T cell repertoires in COVID-19. Profiling relied on immunoSEQ multiplex PCR, and the TCRdb table lists in-frame clones only, not all of them. The sample lists fewer than 130,000 clones, around three quarters occurring once. The source material was peripheral blood. These receptors all stem from a woman aged 55-69 years with acute or convalescent COVID-19.

This chain uses TRBV19 with TRBJ1-6; D is perhaps TRBD1 (5 bases). Germline CDR1 is LNHDA and CDR2 is SQIVND (reference sequence). The CDR3 has 14 amino acids. The V end was cut by 2 bases, the J end by 8 bases, with 10 bases between. For the CDR3, the DNA is TGTGCCAGTAGTATAAGGGGATGGGATTCACCCCTCCACTTT. It encodes CASSIRGWDSPLHF.

A few counts support this clone. The chain combines TRBV30 with TRBJ1-5, with D perhaps TRBD1 (5 bases). The CDR3 totals 11 residues. The germline V and J ends were trimmed by 1 base and 11 bases, with 9 bases remaining between them. The V gene's germline CDR1 is GTSNPN and CDR2 SVGIG (reference sequence). CDR3 residues: CAWSDGGSQHF. CDR3 bases: TGTGCCTGGAGTGATGGGGGGTCCCAGCATTTT. The full variable domain, in which reference TRBV30 and TRBJ1-5 provide the parts outside the CDR3, is SQTIHQWPATLVQPVGSPLSLECTVEGTSNPNLYWYRQAAGRGLQLLFYSVGIGQISSEVPQNLSASRPQDRQFILSSKKLLLSDSGFYLCAWSDGGSQHFGDGTRLSIL.

The rearrangement joins TRBV5-1 to TRBJ1-1; 7 nucleotides align to TRBD1. CDR3 length: 14 residues. With 2 bases clipped from V and 1 base from J, the junction kept 2 bases outside the gene matches. Germline-derived CDR1 and CDR2 are SGHRS and YFSETQ. The CDR3 sequence: CASSFGQENTEAFF. CDR3 coding DNA: TGCGCCAGCAGCTTTGGACAGGAGAACACTGAAGCTTTCTTT.

This sequence joins TRBV19 and TRBJ1-5; no reliable D call. This CDR3 has 16 residues. The germline V gene encodes CDR1 LNHDA and CDR2 SQIVND (reference sequence). V lost 3 bases to trimming and J lost 5 bases, with 17 bases between them. CDR3 protein: CASSMRAGVEDQPQHF. In DNA, the CDR3 is TGTGCCAGTAGTATGAGGGCGGGAGTCGAGGATCAGCCCCAGCATTTT.

V gene TRBV14 combines with J gene TRBJ2-7; D perhaps matches TRBD2 (6 bases). Trimming shortened V by 4 bases and J by 1 base, and 17 bases separated the two germline ends. The CDR3 spans 16 residues. Germline lookup yields CDR1 SGHDN and CDR2 FVKESK. CDR3 nucleotide sequence: TGTGCCAGCAGCCTTCTTGCCTGGGGACTTTCCTACGAGCAGTACTTC. Protein product: CASSLLAWGLSYEQYF. The entire variable domain, with the rest obtained from reference TRBV14 and TRBJ2-7, is as follows: EAGVTQFPSHSVIEKGQTVTLRCDPISGHDNLYWYRRVMGKEIKFLLHFVKESKQDESGMPNNRFLAERTGGTYSTLKVQPAELEDSGVYFCASSLLAWGLSYEQYFGPGTRLTVT.

The V call is TRBV2, the J call TRBJ1-6, with 7 bases matching TRBD1. The CDR3 consists of 15 residues. Trimming cost V 2 bases and J 6 bases; bases outside gene matches: 4. CDR1 is SNHLY and CDR2 is FYNNEI in the germline V gene. CDR3 nucleotides: TGTGCCAGCAGTGAAATAGGGGGCCCTAATTCACCCCTCCACTTT. This encodes CASSEIGGPNSPLHF.

This clone has only a few counts. The genes are TRBV30 and TRBJ2-5; TRBD2 agrees at 8 bases. After removal of 1 base from V and 2 bases from J, the junction contained 3 bases not matched to a gene. The CDR3 consists of 14 residues. Germline CDR1 reads GTSNPN; CDR2 reads SVGIG (reference sequence). The CDR3 DNA reads as TGTGCCTGGAGTGGCGGGGGGTTTCAAGAGACCCAGTACTTC. Protein sequence: CAWSGGGFQETQYF.

V is TRBV7-2 and J is TRBJ2-7, with 8 nucleotides matching TRBD1. Germline V lookup: CDR1 SGHTA, CDR2 FQGNSA. The CDR3 contains 14 residues. The junction had 7 bases not matched to a gene; V was cut back by 4 bases and J by 5 bases. In DNA, the CDR3 is TGTGCCAGCAGCTCCAGACAGGGGAGCCACGAGCAGTACTTC. Amino acids: CASSSRQGSHEQYF. Filled out from reference TRBV7-2 and TRBJ2-7, the complete variable domain reads GAGVSQSPSNKVTEKGKDVELRCDPISGHTALYWYRQSLGQGLEFLIYFQGNSAPDKSGLPSDRFSAERTGGSVSTLTIQRTQQEDSAVYLCASSSRQGSHEQYFGPGTRLTVT.

The chain links TRBV19 to TRBJ1-2; D is unclear. Deletions cut 5 bases from V and 1 base from J, with 5 bases between. This CDR3 has 12 residues. Per germline, CDR1 LNHDA and CDR2 SQIVND (reference sequence). This chain's CDR3 is CASSPGNYGYTF. The CDR3 region has the DNA TGTGCCAGTAGTCCGGGTAACTATGGCTACACCTTC.

This chain connects TRBV27 to TRBJ1-2, with D maybe TRBD1 (6 bases). The CDR3 is made up of 15 amino acids. The ends were cut back, 5 bases at V and 4 bases at J, with 17 bases in the middle. Per germline, CDR1 MNHEY and CDR2 SMNVEV (reference sequence). The CDR3: CASSPKTGASYGYTF. CDR3 nucleotides: TGTGCCAGCAGTCCGAAGACAGGTGCCAGCTATGGCTACACCTTC.

This clone turned up a few times. J is TRBJ2-3 and V is TRBV12-3 or TRBV12-4, with no clear D. The V and J ends lost 6 bases and 5 bases respectively, with 9 bases between them. This CDR3 is built from 12 residues. The CDR3 DNA sequence: TGTGCCAGCAGCCCGGTTGTAGATACGCAGTATTTT. Protein sequence: CASSPVVDTQYF.

The J gene is TRBJ2-7, the V gene TRBV29-1; D ambiguous. CDR1 is SQVTM and CDR2 is ANQGSEA in the germline V gene. V was shortened by 4 bases and J by 5 bases, with 9 bases between the two germline ends. This CDR3 is 11 amino acids long. The CDR3 nucleotides read TGCAGCGTTGGCAATCGGGACGAGCAGTACTTC. The encoded protein is CSVGNRDEQYF.

The chain employs TRBV3-1 (or the pseudogene TRBV3-2) and TRBJ1-1, with D uncertain. Trimming cost V 5 bases and J 2 bases, with 15 bases left between them. The germline CDR1 and CDR2 sequences are LGHDT and YNNKEL (reference sequence). This CDR3 is 15 amino acids long. The CDR3 nucleotides are TGTGCCAGCAGCTATACGCCAGACACCAACACTGAAGCTTTCTTT. Translated, it gives CASSYTPDTNTEAFF.

This chain connects TRBV27 to TRBJ2-5; 8 positions agree with TRBD2. Germline trimming cut 7 bases from V and 5 bases from J; bases unmatched to any gene: 12. The CDR3 contains 15 residues. The germline gives CDR1 MNHEY, CDR2 SMNVEV (reference sequence). In DNA, the CDR3 is TGTGCCAGCAAGGAGGTCGGGGGGGGTTTGGAGACCCAGTACTTC. It codes for CASKEVGGGLETQYF.

This sequence joins TRBV18 and TRBJ2-1; the D gene is possibly TRBD1 (7 bases). The CDR3 is made up of 14 amino acids. CDR1 is KGHSH, CDR2 LQKENI, per germline. V lost 3 bases and J 8 bases, leaving 14 bases between the germline ends. The CDR3 DNA follows: TGTGCCAGCTCACCGGGCCAGGGGGGAGATGAGCAGTTCTTC. It is translated as CASSPGQGGDEQFF.

The CDR3 reads CSASFGGGLSYEQYF. DNA for the CDR3: TGCAGTGCTAGTTTTGGCGGGGGGCTCTCCTACGAGCAGTACTTC. The rearrangement uses TRBV20-1 and TRBJ2-7; TRBD2 agrees at 8 bases. The trim removed 3 bases at V and 0 bases at J, leaving 7 bases unmatched. The CDR3 is made up of 15 amino acids. Germline-derived CDR1 and CDR2 are DFQATT and SNEGSKA (reference sequence).

The table lists this clone with a count of one. This chain uses TRBV7-2 with TRBJ2-7; 9 bases agree with TRBD1. The J segment lost 7 bases and the V segment lost 4 bases, leaving 14 bases of the junction unmatched. CDR1 and CDR2 from the germline V gene are SGHTA and FQGNSA. The CDR3 loop spans 16 amino acids. CDR3 sequence (DNA): TGTGCCAGCAGCTCTTTTACCTGGACAGGGGAGGGGGAGCAGTACTTC. Its protein is CASSSFTWTGEGEQYF.

In the case of this clone: An end of the junction does not agree with germline; a read error may underlie this. This chain joins TRBV5-1 and TRBJ1-1; D perhaps matches TRBD1 (6 bases). The CDR3 is 15 residues long. The germline CDR1 and CDR2 sequences are SGHRS and YFSETQ. CDR3 nucleotides: TGCGCCAGCACCTTGGGGGCCAGTGTGAACACTGAAGCTTTCTTT. This codes for CASTLGASVNTEAFF.

The chain employs TRBV12-3 or TRBV12-4 and TRBJ1-1; TRBD1 matches at 7 bases. The CDR3 is made up of 13 amino acids. With V trimmed by 5 bases and J by 3 bases, 3 bases remained unmatched. The DNA of the CDR3 is TGTGCCAGCAGTGCTGACAGGGACACTGAAGCTTTCTTT. Its protein product is CASSADRDTEAFF.

The rearrangement joins TRBV6-6 to TRBJ1-5; 7 bases agree with TRBD1. V dropped 2 bases and J dropped 5; count of bases not matched to a gene: 3. CDR3 length: 14 amino acids. Germline CDR1 and CDR2: MNHNY and SVGAGI (reference sequence). The CDR3 loop reads CASSYGQGDQPQHF. As DNA, the CDR3 is TGTGCCAGCAGTTACGGGCAGGGGGATCAGCCCCAGCATTTT.

The sample holds a few counts of this clone. The chain couples TRBV18 to TRBJ2-4; 7 bases fit TRBD2. Unmatched junction bases numbered 7, after V lost 2 bases and J lost 3 bases. CDR3 length: 16 amino acids. Germline V gene sequence: CDR1 KGHSH, CDR2 LQKENI. The CDR3 nucleotides read TGTGCCAGCTCACCAATGGCCCAGCGGGACAAAAACATTCAGTACTTC. Its protein is CASSPMAQRDKNIQYF.

The V and J genes are TRBV4-3 and TRBJ1-6; D unresolved. The V end lost 0 bases, the J end lost 7 bases, and 4 bases lay between the germline ends. Germline CDR1 LGHNA, CDR2 YSLEER. The CDR3 is 13 residues long. In DNA form, the CDR3 reads TGCGCCAGCAGCCAAGACCCGAATTCACCCCTCCACTTT. Residues: CASSQDPNSPLHF.

The table lists this clone with a count of one. The chain uses TRBV14 and TRBJ2-3; TRBD1 matches 7 bases. This CDR3 spans 16 amino acids. V lost 6 bases to trimming and J lost 6 bases; unmatched junction nucleotides: 15. Germline V gives CDR1 SGHDN, CDR2 FVKESK. The CDR3 sequence is CASRAVGGAYPDTQYF. Here the CDR3 DNA reads TGTGCCAGCAGGGCGGTAGGGGGCGCATACCCCGATACGCAGTATTTT.

This clone was recorded a few times. V is TRBV27 and J is TRBJ2-7; D might be TRBD2 (6 bases). Looked up from germline, CDR1 is MNHEY and CDR2 is SMNVEV (reference sequence). This CDR3 has 16 amino acids. Trimming shortened V by 4 bases and J by 2 bases, and 18 bases separated the two germline ends. The CDR3 bases are TGTGCCAGCAGTTATCAGAGATGGAGGGCCGCCTACGAGCAGTACTTC. It is translated as CASSYQRWRAAYEQYF.

CDR3 bases: TGTGCCTGTAATATGGCGGGACTGTACACTGAAGCTTTCTTT. It codes for CACNMAGLYTEAFF. V gene TRBV30 combines with J gene TRBJ1-1; tentatively, D is TRBD1 (5 bases). Trimming removed 6 bases from V and 3 bases from J, with 17 bases in between. CDR3 length equals 14 residues. The germline CDR1 and CDR2 sequences are GTSNPN and SVGIG (reference sequence).

The genes are TRBV9 and TRBJ2-2, with a possible D match to TRBD1 (5 bases). Trimming removed 1 base from V and 0 bases from J, with 10 bases in between. The CDR3 extends over 16 amino acids. Germline values: CDR1 SGDLS, CDR2 YYNGEE. DNA for the CDR3: TGTGCCAGCAGCGTATTGCCAGGGACGAACACCGGGGAGCTGTTTTTT. It specifies CASSVLPGTNTGELFF.

V is TRBV7-2 and J is TRBJ1-6, with 8 nucleotides matching TRBD1. CDR1 SGHTA and CDR2 FQGNSA come from the germline V gene. The CDR3 has 15 residues. V shed 2 bases and J 7 bases; nucleotides not matched to a gene: 4. Here the CDR3 reads CASSLSRGRNSPLHF. CDR3 in DNA: TGTGCCAGCAGCTTATCCAGGGGGCGAAATTCACCCCTCCACTTT.

The gene calls are TRBV2 and TRBJ1-6; 7 bases are shared with TRBD1. Germline V gene lookup returns CDR1 SNHLY and CDR2 FYNNEI. The CDR3 contains 14 residues. Trimming took 7 bases from V and 6 from J; bases not matched to a gene: 6. CDR3 loop: CASTGDSINSPLHF. DNA for the CDR3: TGTGCCAGCACGGGGGACAGTATTAATTCACCCCTCCACTTT.

In its sample, this clone was seen a few times. The chain combines TRBV5-6 with TRBJ1-4; D call uncertain. V lost 0 bases and J lost 8, with 11 bases in between. The CDR3 extends over 14 amino acids. CDR1 and CDR2 (germline): SGHDT, YYEEEE. The CDR3 protein is CASSLGVLREKLFF. The DNA of the CDR3 is TGTGCCAGCAGCTTGGGGGTTTTGAGGGAAAAACTGTTTTTT.

This clone has only a few counts. The chain carries TRBV7-2 and TRBJ2-7; possibly TRBD1 for D (6 bases). This CDR3 contains 15 residues. Germline lookup yields CDR1 SGHTA and CDR2 FQGNSA. Deletions cut 3 bases from V and 4 bases from J, with 16 bases between. The CDR3 DNA reads TGTGCCAGCAGCTTGGACAGACGTGTAGGGTACGAGCAGTACTTC. This gives the protein CASSLDRRVGYEQYF.